The T cell receptor beta chain described here comes from a study of CD8+CD57+ T cells in acquired aplastic anemia. Overall study: DNA recovered from sorted CD4+ and CD8+ cells had a mean of approximately 3.2 ug.

This clonotype was seen at least ten times. Genomic DNA served as template for TCR beta VDJ and CDR3 profiling. TCRdb processed the reads anew with MiXCR; each CDR3 protein has one entry. The sample includes tens of thousands of distinct CDR3 sequences, about half of them seen just once. The CDR3 totals 12 residues. Trimming cost V 6 bases and J 6 bases, with 11 bases left between them. Germline CDR1 and CDR2: SNHLY and FYNNEI. The J gene is TRBJ1-1, the V gene TRBV2, with D tentatively TRBD1 (5 bases). This TCR derives from a human donor in good health, serving as a control. Sample: sorted CD4+, CD8+, or CD8+CD57+ T cells (not recorded which) from PBMCs. DNA for the CDR3: TGTGCCAGCAGGCAGGGTGGGTCTGAAGCTTTCTTT. Its protein is CASRQGGSEAFF.